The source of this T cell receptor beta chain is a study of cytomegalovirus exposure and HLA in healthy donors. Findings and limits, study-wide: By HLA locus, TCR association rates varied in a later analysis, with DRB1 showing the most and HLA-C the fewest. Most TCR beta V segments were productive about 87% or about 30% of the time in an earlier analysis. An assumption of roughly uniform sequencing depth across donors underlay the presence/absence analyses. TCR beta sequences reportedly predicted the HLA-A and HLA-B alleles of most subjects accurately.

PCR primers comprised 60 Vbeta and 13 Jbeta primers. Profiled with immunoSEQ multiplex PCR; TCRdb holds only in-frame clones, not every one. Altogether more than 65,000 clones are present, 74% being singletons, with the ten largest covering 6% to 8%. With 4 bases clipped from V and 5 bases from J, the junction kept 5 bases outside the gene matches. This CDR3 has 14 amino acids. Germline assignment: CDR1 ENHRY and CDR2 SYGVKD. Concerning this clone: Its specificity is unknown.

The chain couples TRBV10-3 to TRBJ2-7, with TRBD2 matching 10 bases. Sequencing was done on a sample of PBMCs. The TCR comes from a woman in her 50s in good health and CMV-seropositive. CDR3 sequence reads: CAISGLAGANEQYF. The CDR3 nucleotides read TGTGCCATCAGTGGGCTAGCGGGAGCCAACGAGCAGTACTTC.